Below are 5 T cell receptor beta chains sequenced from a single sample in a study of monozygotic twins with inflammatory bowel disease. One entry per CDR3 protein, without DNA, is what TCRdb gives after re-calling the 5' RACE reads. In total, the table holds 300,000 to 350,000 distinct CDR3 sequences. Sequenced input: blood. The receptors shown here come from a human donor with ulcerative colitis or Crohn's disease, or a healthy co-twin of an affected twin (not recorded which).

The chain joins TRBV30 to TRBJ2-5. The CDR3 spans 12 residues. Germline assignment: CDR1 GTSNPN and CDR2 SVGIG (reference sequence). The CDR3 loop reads CAWSVTQETQYF.

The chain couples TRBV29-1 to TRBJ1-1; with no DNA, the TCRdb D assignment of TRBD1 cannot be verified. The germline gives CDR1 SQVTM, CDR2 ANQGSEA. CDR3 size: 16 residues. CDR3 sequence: CSVEGGQVFFNTEAFF. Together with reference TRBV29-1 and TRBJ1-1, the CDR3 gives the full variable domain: SAVISQKPSRDICQRGTSLTIQCQVDSQVTMMFWYRQQPGQSLTLIATANQGSEATYESGFVIDKFPISRPNLTFSTLTVSNMSPEDSSIYLCSVEGGQVFFNTEAFFGQGTRLTVV.

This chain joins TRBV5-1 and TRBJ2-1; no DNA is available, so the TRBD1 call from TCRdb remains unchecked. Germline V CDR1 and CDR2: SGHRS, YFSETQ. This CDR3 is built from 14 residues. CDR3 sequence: CASSRDTGYSEQFF.

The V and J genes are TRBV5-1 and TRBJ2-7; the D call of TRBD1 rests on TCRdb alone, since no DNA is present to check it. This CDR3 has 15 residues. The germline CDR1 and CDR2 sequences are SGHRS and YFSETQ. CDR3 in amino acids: CASSLEGTGIYEQYF.

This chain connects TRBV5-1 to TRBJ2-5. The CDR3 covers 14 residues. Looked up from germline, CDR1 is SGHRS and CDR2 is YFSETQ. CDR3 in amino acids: CASSLGASQETQYF.